A single sample gave rise to the 5 T cell receptor beta chains below, sequenced in a study of radiotherapy plus CTLA-4 blockade in lung cancer listed by TCRdb under 2018. The library was obtained by the immunoSEQ multiplex PCR assay. TCRdb re-hosts the immuneACCESS table, in-frame sequences only. Its copies lack some clones; in the studies checked, an unresolved V gene accounts for under half of them, and the cause for the rest is not known. The sample has 120,000 or so clones on record, 78% of them singletons. The ten largest clones represent over 4% of the sample. Sequences were derived from peripheral blood, sampled from a patient treated with radiotherapy plus ipilimumab. The receptors were sampled from a human donor with non-small cell lung cancer who had a partial response to radiotherapy plus ipilimumab.

This clone was recorded once. The chain employs TRBV28 and TRBJ2-1, with D tentatively TRBD2 (5 bases). Between the trimmed V and J ends, which lost 10 bases and 3 bases, there was a span of 13 bases. Germline V gives CDR1 MDHEN, CDR2 SYDVKM. This CDR3 region has 13 residues. CDR3 sequence (DNA): TGTGCCACGAGCCCCGGGGTCTACAATGAGCAGTTCTTC. Protein: CATSPGVYNEQFF. Full variable domain (outside the CDR3, taken from reference TRBV28 and TRBJ2-1): DVKVTQSSRYLVKRTGEKVFLECVQDMDHENMFWYRQDPGLGLRLIYFSYDVKMKEKGDIPEGYSVSREKKERFSLILESASTNQTSMYLCATSPGVYNEQFFGPGTRLTVL.

V gene TRBV7-7 combines with J gene TRBJ2-7, with TRBD2 matching over 16 bases. Germline CDR1 is SSHAT and CDR2 is FNYEAQ (reference sequence). The CDR3 spans 19 residues. The CDR3 bases are TGTGCTAGCAGCCTAACCACCGGGACTAGCGGGAGGGAGGGCCACGAGCAGTACGTC. This sequence encodes CASSLTTGTSGREGHEQYV.

The rearrangement joins TRBV7-9 to TRBJ1-4; D is uncertain. Per germline, CDR1 SEHNR and CDR2 FQNEAQ (reference sequence). CDR3 length equals 12 residues. V lost 7 bases to trimming and J lost 11 bases, with 14 bases between them. The CDR3 reads CASTHTMEKLFF. The DNA of the CDR3 is TGTGCCAGCACCCATACGATGGAGAAACTGTTTTTT.

The chain carries TRBV5-6 and TRBJ1-4; 7 bases are a match to TRBD1. The V gene end was trimmed by 4 bases and the J gene end by 4 bases; junction bases not matched to a gene: 7. CDR1 and CDR2 from the germline V gene are SGHDT and YYEEEE. The CDR3 is 15 amino acids. The CDR3 here is CASSTATGINEKLFF. The CDR3 DNA is TGTGCCAGCAGCACAGCGACAGGGATTAATGAAAAACTGTTTTTT. Drawing the rest from reference TRBV5-6 and TRBJ1-4, the complete variable domain is DAGVTQSPTHLIKTRGQQVTLRCSPKSGHDTVSWYQQALGQGPQFIFQYYEEEERQRGNFPDRFSGHQFPNYSSELNVNALLLGDSALYLCASSTATGINEKLFFGSGTQLSVL.

The table lists this clone with a count of one. The chain is built from TRBV18 and TRBJ2-3; a weak D match, TRBD2 (6 bases). The germline gives CDR1 KGHSH, CDR2 LQKENI. The V gene lost 6 bases and the J gene lost 0 bases, with 16 bases spanning the gap. The CDR3 is 16 residues long. The CDR3 reads CASSASSGVSTDTQYF. In DNA, the CDR3 is TGTGCCAGCTCGGCAAGTAGCGGAGTTAGCACAGATACGCAGTATTTT.